The clone carrying this T cell receptor beta chain was seen a few times. The sample belongs to a study of blood T cell repertoires in COVID-19. Study details: Italy, Spain and the United States were the sources of the convalescent and acute COVID-19 samples. Sources were T cells, B-cell-depleted T cells, or PBMCs; the material itself was cDNA or gDNA.

V gave up 6 bases and J gave up 1 base, with 21 bases separating them. The CDR3 is 18 residues long. CDR1 is SNHLY, CDR2 FYNNEI, per germline. Profiling relied on immunoSEQ multiplex PCR, and the TCRdb table lists in-frame clones only, not all of them. The table lists 200,000 or so clones, about nine tenths of them singletons. The V call is TRBV2, the J call TRBJ2-2, with D possibly matching TRBD2 (5 bases). The sequenced sample consisted of peripheral blood. This receptor was obtained from a man aged 60 to 69 who had recovered from COVID-19. The CDR3 DNA follows: TGTGCCAGCAGCGGTGGTGAGGGAATTCGAGGGAACACCGGGGAGCTGTTTTTT. This sequence encodes CASSGGEGIRGNTGELFF.